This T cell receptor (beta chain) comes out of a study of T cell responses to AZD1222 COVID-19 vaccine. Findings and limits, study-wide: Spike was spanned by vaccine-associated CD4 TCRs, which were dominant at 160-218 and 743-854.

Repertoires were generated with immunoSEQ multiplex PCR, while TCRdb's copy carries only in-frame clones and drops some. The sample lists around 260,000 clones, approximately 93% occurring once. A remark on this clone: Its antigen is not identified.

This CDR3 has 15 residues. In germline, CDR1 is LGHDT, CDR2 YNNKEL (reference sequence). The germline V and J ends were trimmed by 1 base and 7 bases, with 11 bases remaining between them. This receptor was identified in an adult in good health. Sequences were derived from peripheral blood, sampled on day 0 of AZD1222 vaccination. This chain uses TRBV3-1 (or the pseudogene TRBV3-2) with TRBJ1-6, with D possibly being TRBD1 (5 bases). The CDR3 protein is CASSQGNRRNSPLHF. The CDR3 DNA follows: TGTGCCAGCAGCCAAGGGAACAGGAGAAATTCACCCCTCCACTTT.